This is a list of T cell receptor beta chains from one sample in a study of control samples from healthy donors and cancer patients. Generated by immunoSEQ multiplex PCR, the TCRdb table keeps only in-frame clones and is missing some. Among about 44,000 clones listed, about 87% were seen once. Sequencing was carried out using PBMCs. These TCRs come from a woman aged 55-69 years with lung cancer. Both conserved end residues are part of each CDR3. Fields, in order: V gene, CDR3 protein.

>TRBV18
CASSRQGEGTEAFF
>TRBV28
CASSRTEGGIYGYTF
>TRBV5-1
CASSLGQGKADTQYF
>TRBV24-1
CATSYRTNYGYTF
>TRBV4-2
CASSPLIAGFQETQYF
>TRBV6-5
CASSKTGTATYEQYF
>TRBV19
CASSIVTSGTDTQYF
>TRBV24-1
CATSDPAGTGEGYGYTF
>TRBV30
CAWSPKGYTEAFF
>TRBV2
CASSEVAYTGTNYNEQFF
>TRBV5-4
CASSSSGTATPGELFF
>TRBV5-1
CASSLAPGTGGVGEQFF
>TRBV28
CASSTTGDLSEQYF
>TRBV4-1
CASSQDRATNEKLFF
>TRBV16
CASSRSYEQYF
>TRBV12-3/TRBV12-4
CASSLGEKLFF
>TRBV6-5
CASTEGQGYEQYF
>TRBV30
CAWRPSGSGPQHF
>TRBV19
CASSLAGSNTEAFF
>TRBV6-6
CASSREAGGITTRQYF
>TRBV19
CASSTGERYGYTF
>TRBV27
CASSSSTGGDQPQHF
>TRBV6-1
CASSEALGTGRHQPQHF
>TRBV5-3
CARSSPRGTDTQYF
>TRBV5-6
CASSPTYPADSYEQYF
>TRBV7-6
CASSLTSQGIPYEQYF
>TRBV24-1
CATSDWNTEAFF
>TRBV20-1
CSARLSYEQYF
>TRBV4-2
CASSQDLSGSSYNEQFF
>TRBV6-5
CASSFVGNTEAFF
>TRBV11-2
CASSPPYGYEQFF
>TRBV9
CASSGYGRAVDTQYF
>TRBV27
CASSFFSTDTQYF
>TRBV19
CASRPRGSEEGTEAFF
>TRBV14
CASSQDRGMTEAFF
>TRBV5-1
CASSSTGDYEQYF
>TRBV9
CASSVGLVGAGNTIYF
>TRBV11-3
CASSLYYSDEQYF
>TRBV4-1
CASSQDSQPQHF
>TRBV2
CASSEYSYNEQFF
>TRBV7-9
CASSFPDNTEAFF
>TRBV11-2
CASSLRLAGGFAGELFF